These T cell receptor beta chains were read from a single sample in a study of blood T cell repertoires in COVID-19. Here immunoSEQ multiplex PCR was the method, and the copy in TCRdb shows in-frame clones only, minus some. The sample includes around 150,000 clones, 80% to 95% seen only once; the top ten take roughly 4.5%. The sample consisted of peripheral blood. Receptors originate from a woman between 45 and 60 years old with acute or convalescent COVID-19. The CDR3 runs from the conserved cysteine through the conserved F or W. A D gene is named only where the DNA matches it firmly. Part of the rows lack a size; the others show once, few, many or a class for expanded clones.

>-|TRBJ2-3|TRBV9|-
TGTGCCAGCAGCGTAGGCGGTAGGACTCGCAGCACAGATACGCAGTATTTT
CASSVGGRTRSTDTQYF
>TRBD1|TRBJ2-3|TRBV4-2|-
TGTGCCAGCAGCGCAAGCGCCCGGACAGGGGGGAAGGATACGCAGTATTTT
CASSASARTGGKDTQYF
>-|TRBJ1-5|TRBV7-8|-
TGTGCCAGCAGCTTAGGGGTTTTGGAGGGACAGCCCCAGCATTTT
CASSLGVLEGQPQHF
>-|TRBJ1-6|TRBV2|-
TGTGCCAGCAGGACAGGCTCCAATTCACCCCTCCACTTT
CASRTGSNSPLHF
>-|TRBJ1-4|TRBV20-1|-
TGCAGTGCTAGTACGGACGGGGATGAAAAACTGTTTTTT
CSASTDGDEKLFF
>-|TRBJ1-1|TRBV10-2|-
TGCGCCAGCAGGGACGGGAGCACTGAAGCTTTCTTT
CASRDGSTEAFF
>TRBD1|TRBJ1-1|TRBV3-1/TRBV3-2|few
TGTGCCAGCAGCCCCAGGGGGAAAACTGAAGCTTTCTTT
CASSPRGKTEAFF
>TRBD1|TRBJ2-5|TRBV15|-
TGTGCCACCAGCAAAGGACAGGGGGAGACCCAGTACTTC
CATSKGQGETQYF
>-|TRBJ1-6|TRBV4-1|-
TGCGCCAGCAGCCAAGAAATTCCAGGGCCTTCACCCCTCCACTTT
CASSQEIPGPSPLHF
>TRBD2|TRBJ2-1|TRBV28|-
TGTGCCAGCAGTCCCTTCCCGGGAGGGGATATGGACAATGAGCAGTTCTTC
CASSPFPGGDMDNEQFF
>TRBD1|TRBJ1-2|TRBV6-5|few
TGTGCCAGCAGTTACTCAGCCGGGACAGGTCCCTATGGCTACACCTTC
CASSYSAGTGPYGYTF
>-|TRBJ2-2|TRBV2|-
TGTGCCAGCTGGGCTTTCGGGGAGCTGTTTTTT
CASWAFGELFF
>TRBD1|TRBJ2-5|TRBV5-1|-
TGCGCCAGCAGCTCACCTACCGGGACAGGTCAAGAGACCCAGTACTTC
CASSSPTGTGQETQYF
>-|TRBJ2-1|TRBV28|few
TGTGCCAGCAGTTACGGTTCGTACAATGAGCAGTTCTTC
CASSYGSYNEQFF
>TRBD1|TRBJ2-3|TRBV7-9|-
TGTGCCAGCACCGGACAGGGATCGACAGATACGCAGTATTTT
CASTGQGSTDTQYF
>-|TRBJ2-7|TRBV24-1|-
TGTGCCACCAGTGATTCCCATTCCTACGAGCAGTACTTC
CATSDSHSYEQYF
>TRBD1|TRBJ2-1|TRBV27|-
TGTGCCAGCAGCCCAAATATAGGGGGCGGATTACGTAGTGAGCAGTTCTTC
CASSPNIGGGLRSEQFF
>TRBD1|TRBJ1-1|TRBV30|-
TGTGCCTGGAGTCGCACCCTACAGGGGGCTACTGAAGCTTTCTTT
CAWSRTLQGATEAFF
>-|TRBJ1-2|TRBV19|-
TGTGCCAGCCAGGCGGGAGGTAGGGGCTACACCTTC
CASQAGGRGYTF
>-|TRBJ2-1|TRBV28|-
TGTGCCAGCAGCCACCCTCCGGGGCGTGGCACCAGGGGACAATACAATGAGCAGTTCTTC
CASSHPPGRGTRGQYNEQFF
>TRBD2|TRBJ2-7|TRBV7-2|-
TGTGCCAGCAGCGTAATAGCGGGCTCGGTCTACGAGCAGTACTTC
CASSVIAGSVYEQYF
>-|TRBJ1-2|TRBV7-9|-
TGTGCCAGCAGCTTATTGTTAGCTAACTATGGCTACACCTTC
CASSLLLANYGYTF
>-|TRBJ1-2|TRBV1|few
TGCACCAGCAGCCAATGTGAGGGATATGGCTACACCTTC
CTSSQCEGYGYTF
>-|TRBJ1-1|TRBV7-2|-
TGTGCCAGCAGCTTAGTAAGGGGAGGGAACACTGAAGCTTTCTTT
CASSLVRGGNTEAFF
>-|TRBJ1-2|TRBV7-9|once
TGTGCCAGCAGCCTAGGGACAACCTATGGCTACACCTTC
CASSLGTTYGYTF
>-|TRBJ1-1|TRBV5-6|-
TGTGCCAGCAGCTTGCTCGGGGAAGAGAACACTGAAGCTTTCTTT
CASSLLGEENTEAFF
>TRBD1|TRBJ1-1|TRBV10-3|-
TGTGCCATCAGTGATCGCAACCCGCAGGGGACAGGGTCCACTGAAGCTTTCTTT
CAISDRNPQGTGSTEAFF
>-|TRBJ2-2|TRBV4-1|-
TGCGCCAGCAGCCAAGATACAGGGAAGAACACCGGGGAGCTGTTTTTT
CASSQDTGKNTGELFF
>-|TRBJ1-1|TRBV4-3|-
TGCGCCAGCAGCCCCGGGGGGGCGGACAGCGGCACTGAAGCTTTCTTT
CASSPGGADSGTEAFF
>-|TRBJ2-7|TRBV6-5|-
TGTGCCAGCAGTTACACCCGGGGAGGCTACGAGCAGTACTTC
CASSYTRGGYEQYF
>TRBD1|TRBJ2-7|TRBV15|once
TGTGCCACCAGCAGAGGAGACAGGGGGCTAACCTACGAGCAGTACTTC
CATSRGDRGLTYEQYF
>-|TRBJ1-6|TRBV28|-
TGTGCCAGCACTGGGTTTTCGGGGTCACCCCTCCACTTT
CASTGFSGSPLHF
>-|TRBJ1-2|TRBV5-1|-
TGCGCCAGCAGCGCGGGGACGAGCGATGGCTACACCTTC
CASSAGTSDGYTF
>TRBD1|TRBJ1-1|TRBV28|-
TGTGCCAGCAGTACTGGGGACAGGGGGTGGGAAAAGGCTTTCTTT
CASSTGDRGWEKAFF
>-|TRBJ2-5|TRBV11-2|-
TGTGCCAGCAGCCCCCAGGGGAAAGAGACCCAGTACTTC
CASSPQGKETQYF
>-|TRBJ2-1|TRBV28|-
TGTGCCAGCAGTTTATCCTGGCTTGGAGGCAATGAGCAGTTCTTC
CASSLSWLGGNEQFF
>-|TRBJ1-2|TRBV5-1|few
TGCGCCAGCAGCTTGGTGCCACAGGGTAATTCTAACTATGGCTACACCTTC
CASSLVPQGNSNYGYTF
>TRBD1|TRBJ1-3|TRBV11-2|-
TGTGCCAGCAGCATCGACAGGGGGCCTGGAAACACCATATATTTT
CASSIDRGPGNTIYF
>TRBD1|TRBJ1-5|TRBV20-1|-
TGCAGTGCAAGTCCCGGGACAGCACAGCAGCCCCAGCATTTT
CSASPGTAQQPQHF
>-|TRBJ2-5|TRBV4-1|-
TGCGCCAGCAGCCAAACTCTAGCCGGGAGCAACCAAGAGACCCAGTACTTC
CASSQTLAGSNQETQYF
>-|TRBJ2-1|TRBV7-2|-
TGTGCCAGCCCTGGTGAGGGGGAGCACTACAATGAGCAGTTCTTC
CASPGEGEHYNEQFF
>TRBD1|TRBJ2-7|TRBV9|-
TGTGCCAGCGGAGGACAGGGCTACGAGCAGTACTTC
CASGGQGYEQYF
>TRBD1|TRBJ2-1|TRBV11-2|-
TGTGCCAGCAGCTTAGTCTGGACAGGGGGCTCTACCTACAATGAGCAGTTCTTC
CASSLVWTGGSTYNEQFF
>TRBD2|TRBJ2-3|TRBV9|-
TGTGCCAGCAGCGTAGCAGGCGGGAGGGCCGAGTTTTCAGATACGCAGTATTTT
CASSVAGGRAEFSDTQYF
>-|TRBJ1-5|TRBV19|-
TGTGCCAGTAGTTTGCCACTGAGCAATCAGCCCCAGCATTTT
CASSLPLSNQPQHF
>-|TRBJ2-7|TRBV6-6|-
TGTGCCAGCAGTCTATTTCACAGGGTAGTAGCTTACGAGCAGTACTTC
CASSLFHRVVAYEQYF
>-|TRBJ2-3|TRBV11-2|-
TGTGCCAGCAGCTTAAGCGGTTTCACAGATACGCAGTATTTT
CASSLSGFTDTQYF
>TRBD1|TRBJ2-1|TRBV4-1|-
TGCGCCAGCAGCCAATCCGGGACAGGGAACGATGAGCAGTTCTTC
CASSQSGTGNDEQFF
>-|TRBJ1-3|TRBV3-1/TRBV3-2|-
TGTGCCAGCAGCCAACGAGTAAACACCATATATTTT
CASSQRVNTIYF
>-|TRBJ1-1|TRBV19|-
TGTGCCAGTACTACGGACAGCCGAGGAGCTTTCTTT
CASTTDSRGAFF
>-|TRBJ1-4|TRBV5-6|-
TGTGCCAGCAGCCGGGAGGAAGGAGGGCGTAATGAAAAACTGTTTTTT
CASSREEGGRNEKLFF
>TRBD2|TRBJ2-1|TRBV4-3|-
TGCGCCAGCAGCCGTCATTGGGCGGGAGACCGGAGGGAGCAGTTCTTC
CASSRHWAGDRREQFF